These T cell receptor beta chains were read from a single sample in a study of sequential checkpoint blockade in melanoma. Clones were read by immunoSEQ multiplex PCR, and TCRdb kept only the in-frame ones, dropping some. The table lists around 3,000 clones, 15% to 20% of them singletons. This specimen consisted of tumor tissue (inferred from file names), obtained from a patient given nivolumab and ipilimumab in sequence. Every receptor here comes from a human donor with melanoma. Both conserved end residues are part of each CDR3. D genes are given only for firm matches. The size field is filled for only some rows; it gives once, few, many or a size class.

TRBV18	TRBJ2-5	NA	NA	TGTGCCAGCTCAACTAAGGGGCAGGGGCAGTACTTC	CASSTKGQGQYF
TRBV19	TRBJ2-1	TRBD2	NA	TGTGCCAGTAGTAAGGGACTAGCGGGGGATGAGCAGTTCTTC	CASSKGLAGDEQFF
TRBV11-3	TRBJ2-1	TRBD2	large	TGTGCCAGCAGCGCACTAGCGGTACCTGATAACAATGAGCAGTTCTTC	CASSALAVPDNNEQFF
TRBV28	TRBJ1-2	TRBD1	NA	TGTGCCAGCAGCCATGGGGTCGGGGGACAGGGGGCCTATGGCTACACCTTC	CASSHGVGGQGAYGYTF
TRBV18	TRBJ2-5	NA	NA	TGTGCCAGCTCACTCATCCAAGAGACCCAGTACTTC	CASSLIQETQYF
TRBV5-1	TRBJ1-3	NA	NA	TGCGCCAGCAGCTTGGATCAGAGCTCTGGAAACACCATATATTTT	CASSLDQSSGNTIYF
TRBV6-8	TRBJ1-5	NA	few	TGTGCCAGCAGTGCGGTCAGGGGCCAGCCCCAGCATTTT	CASSAVRGQPQHF
TRBV5-1	TRBJ2-2	NA	NA	TGCGCCAGCAGCCAGGGACATAGGAACACCGGGGAGCTGTTTTTT	CASSQGHRNTGELFF
TRBV11-3	TRBJ2-2	NA	medium-sized	TGTGCCAGCAGCTTACTGGGGTTAGAGGCCGGGGAGCTGTTTTTT	CASSLLGLEAGELFF
TRBV5-1	TRBJ2-1	NA	NA	TGCGCCAGCAGCTTACGACAGATCTACAATGAGCAGTTCTTC	CASSLRQIYNEQFF
TRBV11-3	TRBJ1-6	NA	few	TGTGCCAGCAGCTCCAAGTTGGGGGATTCACCCCTCCACTTT	CASSSKLGDSPLHF
TRBV2	TRBJ2-2	NA	few	TGTGCCAGCAGCACTCAGGTAGCCGGGGAGCTGTTTTTT	CASSTQVAGELFF
TRBV11-3	TRBJ2-2	NA	few	TGTGCCAGCACCTTTTTGGTTGGCGCCGGGGAGCTGTTTTTT	CASTFLVGAGELFF
TRBV12-5	TRBJ1-5	TRBD1	NA	TGTGCTAGTGCCCCGACAGGGGTAGGGAATCAGCCCCAGCATTTT	CASAPTGVGNQPQHF
TRBV23-1	TRBJ1-4	NA	NA	TGCGCCAGCAGCCAAGATTCCGGTAGGACCCGTAATGAAAAACTGTTTTTT	CASSQDSGRTRNEKLFF
TRBV9	TRBJ2-7	NA	NA	TGTGCCAGCAACCTTCCCTTTGTCTACGAGCAGTACTTC	CASNLPFVYEQYF